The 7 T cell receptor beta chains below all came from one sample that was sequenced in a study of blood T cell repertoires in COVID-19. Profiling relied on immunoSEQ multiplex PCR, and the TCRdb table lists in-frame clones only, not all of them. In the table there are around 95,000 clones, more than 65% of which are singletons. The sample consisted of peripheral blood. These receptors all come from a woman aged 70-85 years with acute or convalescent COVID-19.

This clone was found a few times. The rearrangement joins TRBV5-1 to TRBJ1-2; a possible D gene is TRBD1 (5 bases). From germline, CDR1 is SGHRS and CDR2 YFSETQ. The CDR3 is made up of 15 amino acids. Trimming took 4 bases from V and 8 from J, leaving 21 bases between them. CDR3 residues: CASSIPDTSLEGYTF. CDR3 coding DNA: TGCGCCAGCAGCATACCGGACACGTCCCTGGAGGGCTACACCTTC.

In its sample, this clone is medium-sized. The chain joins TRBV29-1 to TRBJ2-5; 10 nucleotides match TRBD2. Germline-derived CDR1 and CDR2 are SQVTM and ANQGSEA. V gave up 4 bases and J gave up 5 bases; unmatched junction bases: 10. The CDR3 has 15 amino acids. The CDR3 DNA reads TGCAGCGTTGTAGGGTTAGCGGGGGGCCGGGAGACCCAGTACTTC. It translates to CSVVGLAGGRETQYF.

CDR3 nucleotides: TGTGCCACTAGGCCTGACAGAACTAGCACAGATACGCAGTATTTT. As protein: CATRPDRTSTDTQYF. The chain has TRBV19 and TRBJ2-3, with a weak D call TRBD1 (5 bases). Between the trimmed V and J ends, which lost 10 bases and 0 bases, there was a span of 17 bases. This CDR3 spans 15 amino acids. Germline CDR1 and CDR2: LNHDA and SQIVND (reference sequence). The variable domain in full, with the rest retrieved from reference TRBV19 and TRBJ2-3, is DGGITQSPKYLFRKEGQNVTLSCEQNLNHDAMYWYRQDPGQGLRLIYYSQIVNDFQKGDIAEGYSVSREKKESFPLTVTSAQKNPTAFYLCATRPDRTSTDTQYFGPGTRLTVL.

DNA for the CDR3: TGTGCCAGCAGCTTGGACAGGTATACGCAGTATTTT. It translates to CASSLDRYTQYF. The rearrangement joins TRBV11-2 to TRBJ2-3; 7 positions agree with TRBD1. The ends lost 3 bases at V and 7 bases at J; junction bases unmatched: 1. Germline V gene data show CDR1 as SGHAT and CDR2 as FQNNGV. CDR3 length: 12 amino acids.

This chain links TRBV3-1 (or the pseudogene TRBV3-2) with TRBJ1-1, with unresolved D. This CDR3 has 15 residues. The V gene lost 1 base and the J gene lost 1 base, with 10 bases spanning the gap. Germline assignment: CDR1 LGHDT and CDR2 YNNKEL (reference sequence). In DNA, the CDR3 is TGTGCCAGCAGCCAAGGTCAGACACCGAACACTGAAGCTTTCTTT. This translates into CASSQGQTPNTEAFF.

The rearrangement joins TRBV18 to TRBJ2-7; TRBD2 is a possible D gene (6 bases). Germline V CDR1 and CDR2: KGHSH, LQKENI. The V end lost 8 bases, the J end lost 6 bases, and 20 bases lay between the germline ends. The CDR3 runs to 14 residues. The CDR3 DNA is TGTGCCAGCCACACCTCCGGGGGAGGTTCCGAGCAGTACTTC. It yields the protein CASHTSGGGSEQYF.

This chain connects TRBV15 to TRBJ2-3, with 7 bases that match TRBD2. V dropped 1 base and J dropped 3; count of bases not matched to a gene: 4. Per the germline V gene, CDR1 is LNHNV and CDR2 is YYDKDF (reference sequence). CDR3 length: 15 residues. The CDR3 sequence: CATSRGGLPTDTQYF. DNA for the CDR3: TGTGCCACCAGCAGAGGGGGACTACCTACAGATACGCAGTATTTT.